The 13 T cell receptor beta chains listed next were all sequenced from one sample in a study of human T cells and chemical hapten exposure. Unique molecular identifiers were linked by the library to individual cDNA molecules. TCRdb processed the reads anew with MiXCR; each CDR3 protein has one entry. The sample includes a few hundred distinct CDR3 sequences, around 96% of them seen just once. Unfractionated whole blood yielded total RNA. The sequenced material came from whole blood. The receptors shown here come from a human donor who had alopecia or was a healthy volunteer (not recorded which). Some clones in this sample may be carry-over from other donors' samples. This table probably holds off-target reads from a library built for another chain.

The chain employs TRBV4-1 and TRBJ2-1, with TRBD2 matching 10 bases. Trimming at V came to 3 bases and at J to 9 bases, leaving 8 bases not matched to a gene. CDR1 is MGHRA and CDR2 is YSYEKL in the germline V gene. The CDR3 length is 15 residues. Here the CDR3 reads CASSHLAGVRSEQFF. For the CDR3, the DNA is TGCGCCAGCAGCCATCTAGCGGGAGTTCGTAGTGAGCAGTTCTTC.

The V call is TRBV7-6, the J call TRBJ2-5, with 7 bases matching TRBD2. CDR1 and CDR2 from the germline V gene are SGHVS and FNYEAQ. The V segment lost 1 base and the J segment 1 base; nucleotides outside the gene matches: 15. The CDR3 is 19 residues long. CDR3 sequence (DNA): TGTGCCAGCAGCTTAGTACCGCTCCTGCCGGGAGGACCCCAAGAGACCCAGTACTTC. Amino acid sequence: CASSLVPLLPGGPQETQYF.

The J gene is TRBJ1-5, the V gene TRBV9, with TRBD1 identical over 9 bases. The germline V gene has CDR1 SGDLS and CDR2 YYNGEE. The V gene end was trimmed by 3 bases and the J gene end by 2 bases; junction bases not matched to a gene: 3. The CDR3 runs 15 residues. CDR3: CASSGGQGGNQPQHF. CDR3 coding DNA: TGTGCCAGCAGCGGGGGACAGGGCGGCAATCAGCCCCAGCATTTT.

The chain carries TRBV27 and TRBJ2-1; D possibly matches TRBD1 or TRBD2 (5 bases each). V lost 5 bases to trimming and J lost 9 bases, with 17 bases between them. Germline lookup yields CDR1 MNHEY and CDR2 SMNVEV (reference sequence). This CDR3 has 14 residues. The CDR3 DNA reads as TGTGCCAGCAGTCCCCCGCGACAGAGGGGTGAGCAGTTCTTC. It translates to CASSPPRQRGEQFF.

CDR3 in DNA: TGTGCCAGCAGTTTAAGGGGGTACAATCAGCCCCAGCATTTT. Amino acid sequence: CASSLRGYNQPQHF. This rearrangement joins TRBV28 to TRBJ1-5; D may be TRBD1 (6 bases). The CDR3 is made up of 14 amino acids. Trimming stripped 2 bases from V and 3 bases from J, with 8 bases between. Germline V gives CDR1 MDHEN, CDR2 SYDVKM.

CDR3 sequence reads: CASRDGTLLLKEQETQYF. The CDR3 region has the DNA TGTGCCAGCAGGGACGGGACCCTCCTATTGAAGGAGCAAGAGACCCAGTACTTC. The rearrangement links TRBV7-9 to TRBJ2-5; D possibly uses TRBD1 or TRBD2 (5 bases each). Germline lookup yields CDR1 SEHNR and CDR2 FQNEAQ (reference sequence). With 6 bases removed from V and 2 bases from J, the gap between germline ends came to 25 bases. The length of the CDR3 is 18 residues.

DNA of the CDR3: TGTGCCAGCAGCCCTGCCCAGGGGGCGCTGACCGGGGAGCTGTTTTTT. Translated: CASSPAQGALTGELFF. The chain is built from TRBV9 and TRBJ2-2, with 8 bases matching TRBD1. V shed 4 bases, J shed 5 bases, and the junction held 10 bases outside the gene matches. Per the germline V gene, CDR1 is SGDLS and CDR2 is YYNGEE. There are 16 residues in the CDR3.

This chain joins TRBV30 and TRBJ2-3, with no clear D. Trimming removed 0 bases at V and 1 base at J, with 8 bases between. Germline loops: CDR1 GTSNPN, CDR2 SVGIG (reference sequence). The CDR3 sequence is 14 residues long. The CDR3 region has the DNA TGTGCCTGGAGTGTATTAGGAGGCACAGATACGCAGTATTTT. It codes for CAWSVLGGTDTQYF.

The chain carries TRBV27 and TRBJ2-7; D not resolved. Germline V gives CDR1 MNHEY, CDR2 SMNVEV (reference sequence). V gave up 4 bases and J gave up 4 bases, with 14 bases separating them. This CDR3 has 14 residues. CDR3 in DNA: TGTGCCAGCAGTTCGCCCGGGTCGACTTACGAGCAGTACTTC. This codes for CASSSPGSTYEQYF.

This chain links TRBV29-1 with TRBJ2-5; 8 bases map to TRBD2. This CDR3 has 12 residues. V gave up 3 bases and J gave up 5 bases; unmatched junction bases: 2. CDR1 and CDR2 (germline): SQVTM, ANQGSEA. CDR3 region: CSVEGLEETQYF. As DNA, the CDR3 is TGCAGCGTTGAGGGACTAGAGGAGACCCAGTACTTC.

The chain employs TRBV5-6 and TRBJ1-5; 8 bases match TRBD1. CDR1 is SGHDT, CDR2 YYEEEE, per germline. The V gene end was trimmed by 2 bases and the J gene end by 4 bases; junction bases not matched to a gene: 14. The CDR3 has 18 amino acids. CDR3 sequence: CASSLYLATRGRNQPQHF. Here the CDR3 DNA reads TGTGCCAGCAGCTTATACCTCGCTACCAGGGGGCGGAATCAGCCCCAGCATTTT.

The rearrangement uses TRBV11-2 and TRBJ2-7; tentative D call: TRBD1 (5 bases). Looked up from germline, CDR1 is SGHAT and CDR2 is FQNNGV. This CDR3 region has 14 residues. V lost 3 bases and J 2 bases, leaving 11 bases between the germline ends. The CDR3 coding sequence is TGTGCCAGCAGCTTTGGGGCAGGTACCTACGAGCAGTACTTC. Translating it yields CASSFGAGTYEQYF.

This clonotype was counted a single time. The J gene is TRBJ2-1, the V gene TRBV29-1; 10 nucleotides line up with TRBD1. Germline lookup yields CDR1 SQVTM and CDR2 ANQGSEA. The CDR3 contains 15 residues. Trimming took 5 bases from V and 6 from J; bases not matched to a gene: 10. The CDR3 loop is CSVRQGANNLNEQFF. The CDR3, as DNA: TGCAGCGTTCGACAGGGGGCAAATAACCTCAATGAGCAGTTCTTC.